Sequencing of this T cell receptor (beta chain) was carried out in a study of blood T cells in healthy people across ages. Findings and caveats of the study: Relative to aged donors, long-lived donors carried more naive CD4+ cells and displayed higher diversity.

About this clonotype itself: Antigen unknown.

Germline V gene sequence: CDR1 DFQATT, CDR2 SNEGSKA (reference sequence). The V gene end was trimmed by 3 bases and the J gene end by 5 bases; junction bases not matched to a gene: 9. The length of the CDR3 is 15 residues. Then a second PCR, running roughly 7 to 11 cycles, was carried out with a sample-barcoded 5' primer and a J-beta primer mix. Each CDR3 protein gets one entry after TCRdb re-called the 5' RACE reads with MiXCR. Among nearly 800,000 distinct CDR3 sequences listed, 56% were seen once. The study recruited healthy Caucasian donors from Russia who were aged about 6 to 90. The sample consisted of blood. The V and J genes are TRBV20-1 and TRBJ2-3, with 9 bases identical to TRBD2. This TCR derives from a man aged 40-49 years in good health. The DNA for the CDR3 is TGCAGTGCTAGCGATCCAGCGGGGGGTGGAGATACGCAGTATTTT. This encodes CSASDPAGGGDTQYF.